Following are 23 T cell receptor beta chains from one sample sequenced in a study of blood T cell repertoires in COVID-19. The repertoire was sequenced with immunoSEQ multiplex PCR; TCRdb's copy has only in-frame clones and lacks some. The sample lists 160,000 or so clones, 89% occurring once. The sequencing sample was made of peripheral blood. The receptors here all came from a man aged 60 to 69 with acute or convalescent COVID-19.

This clone is a singleton in its sample. The chain joins TRBV7-3 to TRBJ2-7; D is possibly TRBD2 (6 bases). From germline, CDR1 is SGHTA and CDR2 FQGTGA. The CDR3 spans 13 residues. V was pared by 5 bases and J by 2 bases, with 10 bases between. CDR3 sequence (DNA): TGTGCCAGCAGCCCGGGGGAACCCTACGAGCAGTACTTC. Protein: CASSPGEPYEQYF.

This clone was recorded only once. V is TRBV7-9 and J is TRBJ2-3; 8 bases are a match to TRBD2. J was trimmed by 0 bases and V by 5 bases; bases with no gene match: 13. The CDR3 contains 18 residues. The germline V gene has CDR1 SEHNR and CDR2 FQNEAQ (reference sequence). The CDR3 loop reads CASSPTTGGASSTDTQYF. DNA for the CDR3: TGTGCCAGCAGCCCCACAACGGGGGGGGCCTCTAGCACAGATACGCAGTATTTT.

V and J are TRBV6-5 and TRBJ1-4; D gene uncertain. The CDR3 is 16 residues long. From germline, CDR1 is MNHEY and CDR2 SVGAGI. V shed 0 bases and J shed 8 bases, with 16 bases lying between them. CDR3: CASSYSPREPYEKLFF. CDR3 sequence (DNA): TGTGCCAGCAGTTACTCCCCGAGAGAGCCCTACGAAAAACTGTTTTTT.

The chain has TRBV12-3 or TRBV12-4 and TRBJ2-7; a weak D match, TRBD1 (6 bases). This CDR3 region has 13 residues. The V end was cut by 6 bases, the J end by 1 base, with 10 bases between. The chain's CDR3 is CASSPGTSYEQYF. CDR3 nucleotide sequence: TGTGCCAGCAGCCCCGGGACATCCTACGAGCAGTACTTC.

This clone has a handful of counts. V is TRBV7-9 and J is TRBJ2-7; possibly TRBD1 for D (6 bases). This CDR3 has 13 residues. Per the germline V gene, CDR1 is SEHNR and CDR2 is FQNEAQ (reference sequence). V lost 9 bases and J lost 2, with 14 bases in between. The CDR3 DNA follows: TGTGCCAGTAACAGGGTACCAACCTACGAGCAGTACTTC. It yields the protein CASNRVPTYEQYF.

The gene calls are TRBV7-2 and TRBJ2-4; D remains ambiguous. Germline V gene lookup returns CDR1 SGHTA and CDR2 FQGNSA. The CDR3 consists of 12 residues. With 1 base removed from V and 7 bases from J, the gap between germline ends came to 5 bases. CDR3: CASSLVRNIQYF. DNA of the CDR3: TGTGCCAGCAGCTTAGTCCGGAACATTCAGTACTTC.

This chain uses TRBV6-6 with TRBJ2-2; 12 nucleotides match TRBD1. V lost 2 bases and J lost 7; bases outside the gene matches: 2. CDR1 MNHNY and CDR2 SVGAGI come from the germline V gene (reference sequence). The CDR3 consists of 15 residues. The DNA for the CDR3 is TGTGCCAGCAGTTACGGGGACAGGGGGCTCGGGGAGCTGTTTTTT. Encoded protein: CASSYGDRGLGELFF.

This clone was observed a few times. V is TRBV4-1 and J is TRBJ2-4, with D unclear. CDR3 length: 16 residues. The germline V gene has CDR1 MGHRA and CDR2 YSYEKL. V shed 0 bases and J shed 3 bases, with 12 bases lying between them. The CDR3 reads CASSQDSSAYKNIQYF. DNA for the CDR3: TGCGCCAGCAGCCAAGATTCCTCTGCCTACAAAAACATTCAGTACTTC.

The chain couples TRBV10-1 to TRBJ1-4; TRBD1 aligns across 8 bases. V shed 2 bases and J 7 bases; nucleotides not matched to a gene: 6. The CDR3 is made up of 15 amino acids. The germline CDR1 and CDR2 sequences are WNHNN and SYGVQD (reference sequence). The CDR3 region has the DNA TGCGCCAGCAGTGAGCTCCGGACAGGGTTTGAAAAACTGTTTTTT. Protein: CASSELRTGFEKLFF.

There are a few counts of this clone. This chain uses TRBV9 with TRBJ1-1; 7 bases fit TRBD1. With 4 bases clipped from V and 1 base from J, the junction kept 4 bases outside the gene matches. Per the germline V gene, CDR1 is SGDLS and CDR2 is YYNGEE. CDR3 length: 14 residues. This CDR3 reads CASSPRTGNTEAFF. The CDR3 DNA reads TGTGCCAGCAGCCCCCGGACAGGGAACACTGAAGCTTTCTTT.

The chain carries TRBV5-1 and TRBJ1-4, with a weak D call TRBD1 (6 bases). The CDR3 is made up of 15 amino acids. From germline, CDR1 is SGHRS and CDR2 YFSETQ. Deletions cut 0 bases from V and 2 bases from J, with 8 bases between. The DNA for the CDR3 is TGCGCCAGCAGCTTGGAAGGGGGTACTAATGAAAAACTGTTTTTT. The encoded protein is CASSLEGGTNEKLFF.

CDR3 bases: TGTGCCAGCAGCTTAAGGACAGGGGTCACAGATACGCAGTATTTT. It is translated as CASSLRTGVTDTQYF. The chain links TRBV7-8 to TRBJ2-3; TRBD1 aligns across 9 bases. The CDR3 is 15 amino acids. CDR1 is SGHVS and CDR2 is FQNEAQ in the germline V gene. With 2 bases clipped from V and 2 bases from J, the junction kept 2 bases outside the gene matches. The variable domain in full, with the rest retrieved from reference TRBV7-8 and TRBJ2-3, is GAGVSQSPRYKVAKRGQDVALRCDPISGHVSLFWYQQALGQGPEFLTYFQNEAQLDKSGLPSDRFFAERPEGSVSTLKIQRTQQEDSAVYLCASSLRTGVTDTQYFGPGTRLTVL.

As DNA, the CDR3 is TGTGCCACCAGTGCCCTTACGGGAACTTTCTTT. Its protein product is CATSALTGTFF. The chain has TRBV24-1 and TRBJ1-1; D is unresolved. The germline gives CDR1 KGHDR, CDR2 SFDVKD. The CDR3 loop spans 11 amino acids. V gave up 5 bases and J gave up 12 bases, with 12 bases separating them.

V is TRBV18 and J is TRBJ1-2, with D perhaps TRBD1 (5 bases). Trimming removed 2 bases from V and 0 bases from J, with 19 bases in between. Looked up from germline, CDR1 is KGHSH and CDR2 is LQKENI. CDR3 size: 18 residues. In DNA, the CDR3 is TGTGCCAGCTCACCAAAGGGGCAGCCGGCCCTGGCTAACTATGGCTACACCTTC. This gives the protein CASSPKGQPALANYGYTF.

This sequence joins TRBV5-8 and TRBJ1-5, with TRBD1 as a possible D gene (5 bases). CDR1 and CDR2 from the germline V gene are SGHTS and YDEGEE. V lost 3 bases, J lost 5 bases, and 18 bases lay in between. CDR3 length equals 16 residues. CDR3 amino acids: CASSSKTGLGYQPQHF. CDR3 DNA: TGTGCCAGCAGCTCTAAGACGGGACTGGGGTATCAGCCCCAGCATTTT.

The chain uses TRBV2 and TRBJ2-1; 7 bases are a match to TRBD2. V trimming: 7 bases; J trimming: 8 bases; junction bases outside the gene matches: 2. The CDR3 loop spans 11 amino acids. The germline CDR1 and CDR2 sequences are SNHLY and FYNNEI. The CDR3 is CASMGGYEQFF. The CDR3 bases are TGTGCCAGCATGGGGGGGTATGAGCAGTTCTTC.

The J gene is TRBJ2-7, the V gene TRBV10-1, with TRBD2 as a possible D gene (6 bases). Germline V gene sequence: CDR1 WNHNN, CDR2 SYGVQD (reference sequence). The germline V and J ends were trimmed by 3 bases and 0 bases, with 9 bases remaining between them. The CDR3 length is 14 residues. In nucleotides, the CDR3 is TGCGCCAGCAGTGAAGGAGGGCACTCCTACGAGCAGTACTTC. Translated: CASSEGGHSYEQYF.

The rearrangement links TRBV2 to TRBJ2-5; D is perhaps TRBD2 (7 bases). The germline CDR1 and CDR2 sequences are SNHLY and FYNNEI. V shed 8 bases and J shed 5 bases, with 18 bases lying between them. The CDR3 is 14 amino acids. This chain's CDR3 is CASFGGRGTETQYF. The CDR3 DNA reads as TGTGCCAGCTTTGGGGGGCGGGGGACGGAGACCCAGTACTTC.

The chain carries TRBV30 and TRBJ1-2; 9 positions match TRBD1. The CDR3 consists of 15 residues. V lost 5 bases, J lost 0 bases, and 7 bases stayed unmatched. From germline, CDR1 is GTSNPN and CDR2 SVGIG (reference sequence). The CDR3 nucleotides read TGTGCCTGGGCGACAGGGGGAAGAGCTAACTATGGCTACACCTTC. This gives the protein CAWATGGRANYGYTF.

This rearrangement joins TRBV29-1 to TRBJ1-1, with D maybe TRBD1 (5 bases). V lost 2 bases, J lost 4 bases, and 11 bases lay in between. CDR3 length equals 13 residues. In germline, CDR1 is SQVTM, CDR2 ANQGSEA. The CDR3 loop reads CSVEPGRATEAFF. CDR3 nucleotide sequence: TGCAGCGTTGAACCGGGCAGGGCCACTGAAGCTTTCTTT.

The chain carries TRBV30 and TRBJ2-2; D unclear. Trimming stripped 2 bases from V and 2 bases from J, with 9 bases between. CDR1 GTSNPN and CDR2 SVGIG come from the germline V gene (reference sequence). This CDR3 is built from 14 residues. This chain's CDR3 is CAWSFSRNTGELFF. The DNA for the CDR3 is TGTGCCTGGAGTTTTAGTAGAAACACCGGGGAGCTGTTTTTT.

The chain combines TRBV6-5 with TRBJ1-2, with 8 nucleotides matching TRBD1. The CDR3 contains 14 residues. Germline loops: CDR1 MNHEY, CDR2 SVGAGI. The J segment lost 8 bases and the V segment lost 6 bases, leaving 11 bases of the junction unmatched. CDR3 in DNA: TGTGCCAGCAGACCTACAGGGGGATCTCAAGGCTACACCTTC. This gives the protein CASRPTGGSQGYTF.

J is TRBJ2-7 and V is TRBV10-3; 10 positions match TRBD1. V was pared by 8 bases and J by 0 bases, with 13 bases of the junction left unmatched. This CDR3 is built from 17 residues. CDR1 is ENHRY and CDR2 is SYGVKD in the germline V gene. The CDR3 DNA sequence: TGTGCCATCGCGGGGGACAGGGGTGGGTGGTCCTCCTACGAGCAGTACTTC. Protein sequence: CAIAGDRGGWSSYEQYF.